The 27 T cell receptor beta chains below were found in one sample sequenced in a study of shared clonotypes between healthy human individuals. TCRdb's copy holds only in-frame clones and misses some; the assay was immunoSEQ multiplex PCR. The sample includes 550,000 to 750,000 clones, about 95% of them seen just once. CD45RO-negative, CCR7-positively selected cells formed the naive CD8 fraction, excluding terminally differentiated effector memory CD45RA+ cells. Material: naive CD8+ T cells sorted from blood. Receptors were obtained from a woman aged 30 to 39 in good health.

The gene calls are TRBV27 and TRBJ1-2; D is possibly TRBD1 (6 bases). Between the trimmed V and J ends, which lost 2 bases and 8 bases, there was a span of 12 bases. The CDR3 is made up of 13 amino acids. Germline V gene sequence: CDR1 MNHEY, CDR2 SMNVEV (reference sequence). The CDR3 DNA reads TGTGCCAGCAGTTTAGGCTCAGGGGTCGGCTACACCTTC. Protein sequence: CASSLGSGVGYTF.

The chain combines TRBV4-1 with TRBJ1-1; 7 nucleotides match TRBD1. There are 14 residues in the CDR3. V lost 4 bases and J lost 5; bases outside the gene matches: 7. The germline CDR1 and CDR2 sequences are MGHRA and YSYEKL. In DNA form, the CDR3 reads TGCGCCAGCAGCCTAAACAGGGGAAGAACTGAAGCTTTCTTT. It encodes CASSLNRGRTEAFF.

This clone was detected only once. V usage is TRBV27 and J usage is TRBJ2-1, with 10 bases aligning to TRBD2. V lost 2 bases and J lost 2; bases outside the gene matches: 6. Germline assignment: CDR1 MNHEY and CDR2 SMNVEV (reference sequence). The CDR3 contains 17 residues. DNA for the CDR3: TGTGCCAGCAGTTTACTAGCGGGAGCGGGGGCCTACAATGAGCAGTTCTTC. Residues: CASSLLAGAGAYNEQFF.

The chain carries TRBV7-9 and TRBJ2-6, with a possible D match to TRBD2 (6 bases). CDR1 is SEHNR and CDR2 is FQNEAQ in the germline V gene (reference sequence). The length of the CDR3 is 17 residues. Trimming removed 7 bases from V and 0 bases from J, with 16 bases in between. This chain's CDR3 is CASNPLAVSSGANVLTF. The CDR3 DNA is TGTGCCAGCAACCCCTTAGCGGTATCCTCTGGGGCCAACGTCCTGACTTTC.

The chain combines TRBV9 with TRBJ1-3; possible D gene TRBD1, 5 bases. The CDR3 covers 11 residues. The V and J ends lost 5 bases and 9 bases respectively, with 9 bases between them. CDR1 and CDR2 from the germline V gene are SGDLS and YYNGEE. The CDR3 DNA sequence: TGTGCCAGCAGTCAGGGTGGCACCATATATTTT. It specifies CASSQGGTIYF. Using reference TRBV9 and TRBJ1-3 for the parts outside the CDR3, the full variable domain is DSGVTQTPKHLITATGQRVTLRCSPRSGDLSVYWYQQSLDQGLQFLIQYYNGEERAKGNILERFSAQQFPDLHSELNLSSLELGDSALYFCASSQGGTIYFGEGSWLTVV.

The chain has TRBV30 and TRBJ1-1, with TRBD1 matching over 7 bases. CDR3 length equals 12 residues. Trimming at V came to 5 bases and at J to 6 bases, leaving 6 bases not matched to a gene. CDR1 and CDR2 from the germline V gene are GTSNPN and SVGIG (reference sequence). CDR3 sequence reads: CAWGRDSPEAFF. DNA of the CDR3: TGTGCCTGGGGTAGGGACAGTCCTGAAGCTTTCTTT.

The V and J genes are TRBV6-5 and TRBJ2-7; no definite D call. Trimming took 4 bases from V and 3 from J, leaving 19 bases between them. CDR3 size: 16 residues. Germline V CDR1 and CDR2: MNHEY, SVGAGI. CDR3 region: CASSFSSGSVLYEQYF. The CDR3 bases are TGTGCCAGCAGTTTCTCTTCCGGGTCCGTACTCTACGAGCAGTACTTC.

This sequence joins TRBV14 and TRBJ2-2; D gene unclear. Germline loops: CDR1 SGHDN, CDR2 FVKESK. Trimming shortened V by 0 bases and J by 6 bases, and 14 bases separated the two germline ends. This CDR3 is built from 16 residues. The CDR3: CASSQEAVFIPGELFF. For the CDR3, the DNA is TGTGCCAGCAGCCAAGAAGCCGTCTTCATCCCCGGGGAGCTGTTTTTT. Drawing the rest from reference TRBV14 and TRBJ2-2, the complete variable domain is EAGVTQFPSHSVIEKGQTVTLRCDPISGHDNLYWYRRVMGKEIKFLLHFVKESKQDESGMPNNRFLAERTGGTYSTLKVQPAELEDSGVYFCASSQEAVFIPGELFFGEGSRLTVL.

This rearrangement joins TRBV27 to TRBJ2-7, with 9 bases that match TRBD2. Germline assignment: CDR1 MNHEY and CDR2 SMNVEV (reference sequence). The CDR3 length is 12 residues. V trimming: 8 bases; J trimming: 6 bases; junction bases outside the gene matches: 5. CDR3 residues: CASRAGGLEQYF. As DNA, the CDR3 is TGTGCCAGCCGCGCGGGGGGGCTCGAGCAGTACTTC.

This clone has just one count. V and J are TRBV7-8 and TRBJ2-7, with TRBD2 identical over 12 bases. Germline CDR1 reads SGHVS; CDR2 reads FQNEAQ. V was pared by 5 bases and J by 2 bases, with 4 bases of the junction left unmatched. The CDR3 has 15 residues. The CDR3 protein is CASSQTSGGTYEQYF. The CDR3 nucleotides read TGTGCCAGCAGCCAGACTAGCGGGGGAACCTACGAGCAGTACTTC.

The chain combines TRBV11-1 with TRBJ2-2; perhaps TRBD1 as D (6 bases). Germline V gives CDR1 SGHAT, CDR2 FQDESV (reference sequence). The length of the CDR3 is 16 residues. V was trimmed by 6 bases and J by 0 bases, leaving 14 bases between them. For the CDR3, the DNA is TGTGCCAGCAGGCACAGGGACAAGCCGAACACCGGGGAGCTGTTTTTT. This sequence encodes CASRHRDKPNTGELFF.

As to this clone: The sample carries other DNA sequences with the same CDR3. This CDR3 reads CASSFGRAPSYEQYF. In DNA form, the CDR3 reads TGTGCCAGCAGTTTTGGTAGGGCACCCTCCTACGAGCAGTACTTC. The chain links TRBV7-8 to TRBJ2-7; D unclear. The CDR3 loop spans 15 amino acids. V lost 6 bases, J lost 0 bases, and 15 bases lay in between. Germline CDR1 and CDR2: SGHVS and FQNEAQ.

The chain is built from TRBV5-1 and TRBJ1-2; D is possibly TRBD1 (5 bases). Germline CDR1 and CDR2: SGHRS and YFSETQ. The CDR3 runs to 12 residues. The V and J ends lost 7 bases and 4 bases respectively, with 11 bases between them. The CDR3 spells CASSEGSYGYTF. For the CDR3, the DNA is TGCGCCAGCTCAGAGGGGAGCTATGGCTACACCTTC.

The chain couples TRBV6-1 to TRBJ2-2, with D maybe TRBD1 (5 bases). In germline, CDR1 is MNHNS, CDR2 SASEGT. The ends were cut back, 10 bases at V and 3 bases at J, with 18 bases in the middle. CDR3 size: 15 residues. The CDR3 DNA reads TGTGCCATCAATGAAGACAGACGGTACACCGGGGAGCTGTTTTTT. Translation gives CAINEDRRYTGELFF.

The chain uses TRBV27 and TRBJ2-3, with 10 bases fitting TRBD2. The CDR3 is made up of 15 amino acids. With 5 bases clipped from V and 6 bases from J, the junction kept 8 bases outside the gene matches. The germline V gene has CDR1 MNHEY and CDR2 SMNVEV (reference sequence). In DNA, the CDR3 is TGTGCCAGCAGTCTAGTTACTAGCGGGAAGGATACGCAGTATTTT. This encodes CASSLVTSGKDTQYF.

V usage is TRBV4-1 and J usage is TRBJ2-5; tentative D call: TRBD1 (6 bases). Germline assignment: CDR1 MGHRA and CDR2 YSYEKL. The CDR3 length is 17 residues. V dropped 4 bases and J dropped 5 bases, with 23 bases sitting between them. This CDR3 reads CASSREGDIRSRETQYF. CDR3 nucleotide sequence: TGCGCCAGCAGCCGAGAGGGGGACATCAGAAGCCGGGAGACCCAGTACTTC.

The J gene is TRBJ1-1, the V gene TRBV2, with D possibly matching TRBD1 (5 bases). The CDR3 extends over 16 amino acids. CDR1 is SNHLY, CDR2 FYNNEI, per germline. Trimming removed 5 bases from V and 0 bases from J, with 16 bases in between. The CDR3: CASSSSQTDVNTEAFF. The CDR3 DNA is TGTGCCAGCAGTTCAAGCCAGACAGACGTGAACACTGAAGCTTTCTTT.

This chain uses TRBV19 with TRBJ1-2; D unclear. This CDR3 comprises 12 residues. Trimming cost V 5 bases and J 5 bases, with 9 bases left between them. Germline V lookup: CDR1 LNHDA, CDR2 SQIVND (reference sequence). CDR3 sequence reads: CASSLLGYGYTF. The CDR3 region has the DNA TGTGCCAGTAGTCTACTAGGATATGGCTACACCTTC.

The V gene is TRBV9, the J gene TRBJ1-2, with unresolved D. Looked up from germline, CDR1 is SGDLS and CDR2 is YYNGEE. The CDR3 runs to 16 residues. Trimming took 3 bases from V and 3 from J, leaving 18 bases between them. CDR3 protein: CASSGGLARRDYGYTF. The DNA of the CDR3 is TGTGCCAGCAGCGGGGGTTTGGCTCGAAGGGACTATGGCTACACCTTC.

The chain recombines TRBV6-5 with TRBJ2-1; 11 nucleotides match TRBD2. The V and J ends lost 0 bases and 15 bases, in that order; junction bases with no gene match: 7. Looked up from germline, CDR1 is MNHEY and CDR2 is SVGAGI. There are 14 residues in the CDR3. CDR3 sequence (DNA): TGTGCCAGCAGTTACTCGATAACTAGCGGGAGCGCGTTCTTC. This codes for CASSYSITSGSAFF.

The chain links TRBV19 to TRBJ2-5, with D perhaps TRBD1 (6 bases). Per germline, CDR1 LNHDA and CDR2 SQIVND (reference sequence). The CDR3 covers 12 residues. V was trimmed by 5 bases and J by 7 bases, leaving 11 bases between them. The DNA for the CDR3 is TGTGCCAGTAGTTTGACAGGTGGGACCCAGTACTTC. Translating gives CASSLTGGTQYF.

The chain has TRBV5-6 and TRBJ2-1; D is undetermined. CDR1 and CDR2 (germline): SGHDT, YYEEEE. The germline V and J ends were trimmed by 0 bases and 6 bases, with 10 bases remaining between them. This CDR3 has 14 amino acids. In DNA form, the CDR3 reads TGTGCCAGCAGCTTGGTCCAGGCTCTCAATGAGCAGTTCTTC. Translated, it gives CASSLVQALNEQFF.

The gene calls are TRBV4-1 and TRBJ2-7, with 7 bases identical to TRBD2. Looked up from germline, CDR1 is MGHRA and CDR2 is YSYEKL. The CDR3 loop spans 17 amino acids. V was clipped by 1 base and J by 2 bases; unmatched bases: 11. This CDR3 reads CASSQGLGPSGPYEQYF. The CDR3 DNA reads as TGCGCCAGCAGCCAAGGCTTAGGGCCTAGCGGCCCCTACGAGCAGTACTTC.

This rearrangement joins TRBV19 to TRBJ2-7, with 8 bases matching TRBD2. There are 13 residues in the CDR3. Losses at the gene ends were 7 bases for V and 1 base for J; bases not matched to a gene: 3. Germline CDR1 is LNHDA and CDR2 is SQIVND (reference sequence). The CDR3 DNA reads TGTGCCAGTACAGGCGGGAGGTCCTACGAGCAGTACTTC. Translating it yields CASTGGRSYEQYF.

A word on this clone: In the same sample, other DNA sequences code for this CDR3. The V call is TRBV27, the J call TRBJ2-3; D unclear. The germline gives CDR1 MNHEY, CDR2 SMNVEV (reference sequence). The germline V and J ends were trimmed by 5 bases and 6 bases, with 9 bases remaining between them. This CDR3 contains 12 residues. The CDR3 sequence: CASSPDGDTQYF. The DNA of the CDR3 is TGTGCCAGCAGTCCCGATGGGGATACGCAGTATTTT.

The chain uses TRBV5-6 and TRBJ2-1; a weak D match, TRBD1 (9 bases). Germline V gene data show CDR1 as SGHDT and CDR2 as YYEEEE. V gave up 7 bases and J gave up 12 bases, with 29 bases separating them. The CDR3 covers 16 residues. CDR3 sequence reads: CASYSWTGEERERQFF. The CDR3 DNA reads TGTGCCAGCTACTCTTGGACAGGGGAGGAGCGGGAGAGGCAGTTCTTC.

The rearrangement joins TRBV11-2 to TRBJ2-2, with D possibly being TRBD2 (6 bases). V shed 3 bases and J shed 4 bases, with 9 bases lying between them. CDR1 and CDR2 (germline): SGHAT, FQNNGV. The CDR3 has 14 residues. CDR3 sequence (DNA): TGTGCCAGCAGCTTTGGGCGGGGCACCGGGGAGCTGTTTTTT. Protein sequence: CASSFGRGTGELFF.